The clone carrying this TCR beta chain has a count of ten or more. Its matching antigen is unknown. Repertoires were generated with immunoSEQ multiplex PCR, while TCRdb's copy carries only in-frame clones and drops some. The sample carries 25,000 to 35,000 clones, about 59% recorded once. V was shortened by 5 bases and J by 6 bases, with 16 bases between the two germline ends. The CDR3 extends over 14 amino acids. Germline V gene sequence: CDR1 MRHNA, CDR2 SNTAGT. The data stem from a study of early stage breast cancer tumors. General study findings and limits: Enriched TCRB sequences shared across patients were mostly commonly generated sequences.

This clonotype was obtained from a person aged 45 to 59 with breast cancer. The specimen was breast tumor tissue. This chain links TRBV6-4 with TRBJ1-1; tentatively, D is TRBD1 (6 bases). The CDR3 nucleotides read TGTGCCAGCAGTTTAACAGGGAAGATAGCTGAAGCTTTCTTT. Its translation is CASSLTGKIAEAFF.